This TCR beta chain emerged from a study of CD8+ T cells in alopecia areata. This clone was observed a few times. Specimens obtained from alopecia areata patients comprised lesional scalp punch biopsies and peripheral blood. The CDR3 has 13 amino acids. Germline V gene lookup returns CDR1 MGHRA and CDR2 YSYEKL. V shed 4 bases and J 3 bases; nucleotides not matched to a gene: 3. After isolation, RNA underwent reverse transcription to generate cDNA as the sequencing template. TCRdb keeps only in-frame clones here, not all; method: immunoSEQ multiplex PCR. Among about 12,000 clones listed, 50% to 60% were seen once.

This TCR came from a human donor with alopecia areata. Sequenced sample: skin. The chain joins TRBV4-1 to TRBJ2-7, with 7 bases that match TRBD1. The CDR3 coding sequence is TGCGCCAGCAGCCCCTGGGACAGCTACGAGCAGTACTTC. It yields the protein CASSPWDSYEQYF.